Following are 30 T cell receptor beta chains from one sample sequenced in a study of T cells in localized non-small cell lung cancer. Repertoires were generated with immunoSEQ multiplex PCR, while TCRdb's copy carries only in-frame clones and drops some. In the table there are roughly 15,000 clones, approximately 85% of which are singletons. The sequences come from peripheral blood, collected before any cancer treatment. The receptors originated from a woman aged 35-75 years with stage I lung adenocarcinoma.

The chain carries TRBV2 and TRBJ1-1; D not resolved. The germline V and J ends were trimmed by 3 bases and 4 bases, with 9 bases remaining between them. Germline V gives CDR1 SNHLY, CDR2 FYNNEI. CDR3 length equals 13 residues. CDR3 residues: CASSEGTTTEAFF. Written as DNA, the CDR3 is TGTGCCAGCAGTGAGGGCACCACCACTGAAGCTTTCTTT.

This sequence joins TRBV7-9 and TRBJ2-1; D remains unclear. The V gene's germline CDR1 is SEHNR and CDR2 FQNEAQ (reference sequence). The CDR3 totals 13 residues. V gave up 1 base and J gave up 4 bases, with 5 bases separating them. CDR3 nucleotide sequence: TGTGCCAGCAGCTTAGACTCGTACAATGAGCAGTTCTTC. Its protein product is CASSLDSYNEQFF.

Only a few counts were recorded for this clone. J is TRBJ2-7 and V is TRBV29-1; 11 bases fit TRBD2. Trimming at V came to 3 bases and at J to 7 bases, leaving 11 bases not matched to a gene. The CDR3 extends over 15 amino acids. Germline values: CDR1 SQVTM, CDR2 ANQGSEA. The CDR3 bases are TGCAGCGTTGAGGTTTTAGCGGGGGGGCCGAGGGAGCAGTACTTC. Protein product: CSVEVLAGGPREQYF.

This rearrangement joins TRBV7-8 to TRBJ2-7, with D perhaps TRBD2 (5 bases). CDR3 length equals 13 residues. The V and J ends lost 0 bases and 7 bases respectively, with 10 bases between them. Per the germline V gene, CDR1 is SGHVS and CDR2 is FQNEAQ. The CDR3 loop is CASSLADSAEQYF. Here the CDR3 DNA reads TGTGCCAGCAGCTTAGCGGACTCGGCGGAGCAGTACTTC.

The chain employs TRBV28 and TRBJ1-6; D might be TRBD1 (6 bases). Trimming shortened V by 5 bases and J by 7 bases, and 15 bases separated the two germline ends. Germline CDR1 is MDHEN and CDR2 is SYDVKM. CDR3 length: 15 amino acids. Written as DNA, the CDR3 is TGTGCCAGCAGTATAACAGGGTTTGAGAATTCACCCCTCCACTTT. Protein sequence: CASSITGFENSPLHF. Variable domain in full (rest from reference TRBV28 and TRBJ1-6): DVKVTQSSRYLVKRTGEKVFLECVQDMDHENMFWYRQDPGLGLRLIYFSYDVKMKEKGDIPEGYSVSREKKERFSLILESASTNQTSMYLCASSITGFENSPLHFGNGTRLTVT.

The rearrangement links TRBV6-4 to TRBJ2-5, with 9 bases lining up with TRBD2. Looked up from germline, CDR1 is MRHNA and CDR2 is SNTAGT. The V gene end was trimmed by 8 bases and the J gene end by 5 bases; junction bases not matched to a gene: 9. The CDR3 loop spans 14 amino acids. CDR3 nucleotide sequence: TGTGCCAGCTACGAGGTAGCGGGGGTGGAGACCCAGTACTTC. This encodes CASYEVAGVETQYF.

V is TRBV5-1 and J is TRBJ1-2; D call uncertain. The CDR3 covers 11 residues. Trimming stripped 1 base from V and 7 bases from J, with 5 bases between. CDR1 is SGHRS and CDR2 is YFSETQ in the germline V gene. The CDR3 reads CASSLWVGYTF. The CDR3 bases are TGCGCCAGCAGCTTGTGGGTTGGCTACACCTTC.

This clone is classed as medium-sized (0.01 to 0.1%). The V call is TRBV19, the J call TRBJ2-7; possibly TRBD1 or TRBD2 for D (5 bases each). The germline V gene encodes CDR1 LNHDA and CDR2 SQIVND (reference sequence). The V end lost 6 bases, the J end lost 2 bases, and 14 bases lay between the germline ends. CDR3 length: 14 amino acids. The CDR3, as DNA: TGTGCCAGTAGCCCCTCCGGGACCGCCTACGAGCAGTACTTC. Residues: CASSPSGTAYEQYF.

This clone was recorded only once. The V gene is TRBV12-5, the J gene TRBJ2-3; TRBD1 is a possible D gene (6 bases). CDR3 length: 12 residues. V lost 3 bases and J 10 bases, leaving 11 bases between the germline ends. CDR1 is LGHNT and CDR2 is FRNRAP in the germline V gene. CDR3 protein: CASGFNRVSQYF. Here the CDR3 DNA reads TGTGCTAGTGGTTTCAACAGGGTGTCGCAGTATTTT.

This clone was recorded once. J is TRBJ1-4 and V is TRBV27; the D gene is possibly TRBD1 (5 bases). Germline values: CDR1 MNHEY, CDR2 SMNVEV (reference sequence). Trimming took off 5 bases at V and 11 bases at J, with 18 bases between the two ends. The CDR3 sequence is 14 residues long. The CDR3 nucleotides are TGTGCCAGCAGTCCGGACATTGGGAGGCCTAAACTGTTTTTT. Residues: CASSPDIGRPKLFF.

The CDR3 sequence is CAWRARDSNQPQHF. CDR3 bases: TGTGCCTGGAGGGCCCGGGACAGCAATCAGCCCCAGCATTTT. The chain joins TRBV30 to TRBJ1-5; perhaps TRBD1 as D (5 bases). V dropped 3 bases and J dropped 1 base, with 10 bases sitting between them. The length of the CDR3 is 14 residues. Per germline, CDR1 GTSNPN and CDR2 SVGIG (reference sequence).

A remark on this clone: An end of the junction does not agree with germline; a read error may underlie this. This chain uses TRBV19 with TRBJ2-2, with 8 bases matching TRBD2. This CDR3 is 16 amino acids long. CDR1 and CDR2 from the germline V gene are LNHDA and SQIVND (reference sequence). The DNA for the CDR3 is TGTGCCAGTAGTATAGGTTCCTTCGGGCGCAGCGGGGGGCTGTTTTTT. Protein: CASSIGSFGRSGGLFF.

The chain links TRBV4-3 to TRBJ1-2; the D gene is possibly TRBD1 (5 bases). CDR1 and CDR2 from the germline V gene are LGHNA and YSLEER. The V end was cut by 4 bases, the J end by 3 bases, with 15 bases between. This CDR3 is 15 amino acids long. The CDR3 reads CASSPDGGSDYGYTF. In nucleotides, the CDR3 is TGCGCCAGCAGCCCGGATGGGGGATCGGACTATGGCTACACCTTC.

The chain is built from TRBV6-1 and TRBJ1-3, with D unclear. Per the germline V gene, CDR1 is MNHNS and CDR2 is SASEGT. The CDR3 has 14 amino acids. V was cut by 3 bases and J by 7 bases, with 13 bases left in between. The CDR3 here is CASSENFRGNTIYF. CDR3 DNA: TGTGCCAGCAGTGAGAACTTCCGTGGGAACACCATATATTTT.

This clone was seen once. This sequence joins TRBV11-2 and TRBJ2-5; D may match TRBD1 or TRBD2 (5 bases each). This CDR3 has 15 residues. Germline assignment: CDR1 SGHAT and CDR2 FQNNGV. The V end lost 7 bases, the J end lost 2 bases, and 17 bases lay between the germline ends. CDR3 nucleotides: TGTGCCAGCACTTCTCAGGGAGTACCTCAAGAGACCCAGTACTTC. Translation: CASTSQGVPQETQYF.

This chain connects TRBV2 to TRBJ2-3, with D maybe TRBD2 (6 bases). Germline V gives CDR1 SNHLY, CDR2 FYNNEI. V was pared by 7 bases and J by 0 bases, with 11 bases between. The CDR3 has 14 amino acids. The chain's CDR3 is CASKGGVSTDTQYF. In DNA, the CDR3 is TGTGCCAGCAAAGGAGGGGTTAGCACAGATACGCAGTATTTT. Looking up the rest from reference TRBV2 and TRBJ2-3 gives the full variable domain: EPEVTQTPSHQVTQMGQEVILRCVPISNHLYFYWYRQILGQKVEFLVSFYNNEISEKSEIFDDQFSVERPDGSNFTLKIRSTKLEDSAMYFCASKGGVSTDTQYFGPGTRLTVL.

In its sample, this clone was seen once. The rearrangement joins TRBV5-1 to TRBJ2-3; D is unresolved. The V gene's germline CDR1 is SGHRS and CDR2 YFSETQ. The ends were cut back, 5 bases at V and 0 bases at J, with 13 bases in the middle. This CDR3 has 15 residues. The CDR3 protein is CASSDGGTSTDTQYF. The CDR3 bases are TGCGCCAGCAGTGACGGCGGAACTAGCACAGATACGCAGTATTTT.

The chain is built from TRBV6-5 and TRBJ1-3; TRBD1 agrees at 7 bases. Looked up from germline, CDR1 is MNHEY and CDR2 is SVGAGI. This CDR3 is 13 amino acids long. V lost 6 bases to trimming and J lost 4 bases; unmatched junction nucleotides: 3. The CDR3 DNA reads as TGTGCCAGCAGAAAGACAGGGGGAAACACCATATATTTT. Translation gives CASRKTGGNTIYF.

CDR3 loop: CSAKQQSVAFF. The CDR3 region has the DNA TGCAGTGCTAAACAACAGAGTGTCGCTTTCTTT. The chain recombines TRBV20-1 with TRBJ1-1; no clear D. Trimming pared 4 bases from V and 11 bases from J, leaving 14 bases between. Germline loops: CDR1 DFQATT, CDR2 SNEGSKA (reference sequence). This CDR3 is 11 amino acids long.

The V call is TRBV5-1, the J call TRBJ2-1, with 11 positions matching TRBD1. The CDR3 extends over 15 amino acids. The germline CDR1 and CDR2 sequences are SGHRS and YFSETQ. The junction had 8 bases not matched to a gene; V was cut back by 4 bases and J by 8 bases. CDR3 nucleotide sequence: TGCGCCAGCAGCCCCGGACAGGGGGCCTATCATGAGCAGTTCTTC. This gives the protein CASSPGQGAYHEQFF.

This clone was picked up a small number of times. V is TRBV5-1 and J is TRBJ2-3; 7 bases match TRBD2. Germline CDR1 reads SGHRS; CDR2 reads YFSETQ. The V gene end was trimmed by 3 bases and the J gene end by 2 bases; junction bases not matched to a gene: 9. The CDR3 contains 16 residues. The DNA for the CDR3 is TGCGCCAGCAGCTCACTGCGGGGGAACCCCACAGATACGCAGTATTTT. Translated: CASSSLRGNPTDTQYF.

This clone was counted between two and nine times. The rearrangement joins TRBV6-5 to TRBJ1-4; the match to TRBD1 covers 7 bases. Germline CDR1 and CDR2: MNHEY and SVGAGI. V gave up 5 bases and J gave up 7 bases; unmatched junction bases: 7. The CDR3 is made up of 14 amino acids. CDR3 loop: CASSPGTESEKLFF. In DNA, the CDR3 is TGTGCCAGCAGTCCCGGGACAGAGTCTGAAAAACTGTTTTTT.

The genes are TRBV19 and TRBJ1-2; TRBD1 is a possible D gene (6 bases). Trimming stripped 7 bases from V and 1 base from J, with 16 bases between. CDR1 and CDR2 from the germline V gene are LNHDA and SQIVND (reference sequence). This CDR3 comprises 15 residues. The chain's CDR3 is CASKPNREYNYGYTF. The CDR3 DNA is TGTGCCAGTAAACCCAACAGGGAGTATAACTATGGCTACACCTTC.

The rearrangement uses TRBV25-1 and TRBJ2-7; D unresolved. This CDR3 has 11 amino acids. Per germline, CDR1 MGHDK and CDR2 SYGVNS. Between the trimmed V and J ends, which lost 6 bases and 2 bases, there was a span of 5 bases. As DNA, the CDR3 is TGTGCCAGCAGACGTGCCTACGAGCAGTACTTC. Translation gives CASRRAYEQYF.

The V gene is TRBV15, the J gene TRBJ1-5; TRBD1 aligns across 7 bases. V lost 1 base and J lost 0; bases outside the gene matches: 12. The CDR3 length is 19 residues. The germline CDR1 and CDR2 sequences are LNHNV and YYDKDF (reference sequence). This CDR3 reads CATSRAGTDIFYSNQPQHF. In nucleotides, the CDR3 is TGTGCCACCAGCAGAGCCGGGACAGACATTTTTTATAGCAATCAGCCCCAGCATTTT.

The chain links TRBV27 to TRBJ2-2; D remains unclear. Germline V lookup: CDR1 MNHEY, CDR2 SMNVEV (reference sequence). The CDR3 has 14 residues. The germline V and J ends were trimmed by 7 bases and 7 bases, with 16 bases remaining between them. The CDR3 here is CASKIERRSGELFF. In nucleotides, the CDR3 is TGTGCCAGCAAAATCGAGCGCCGGAGCGGGGAGCTGTTTTTT.

The sample holds one count of this clone. V usage is TRBV30 and J usage is TRBJ1-2; 7 bases fit TRBD1. V lost 4 bases, J lost 3 bases, and 8 bases stayed unmatched. The CDR3 contains 14 residues. Germline V gene lookup returns CDR1 GTSNPN and CDR2 SVGIG (reference sequence). The DNA of the CDR3 is TGTGCCTGGATGCGGGACAGCCACTACTATGGCTACACCTTC. Its translation: CAWMRDSHYYGYTF.

The CDR3 DNA is TGCGCCAGCAGCCTTTTACCTTCAGGGCCGTCGAACACCGGGGAGCTGTTTTTT. Residues: CASSLLPSGPSNTGELFF. The chain has TRBV5-1 and TRBJ2-2, with TRBD1 as a possible D gene (5 bases). The CDR3 has 18 residues. CDR1 is SGHRS, CDR2 YFSETQ, per germline. V was shortened by 4 bases and J by 0 bases, with 19 bases between the two germline ends.

The chain has TRBV5-6 and TRBJ1-1; the match to TRBD1 covers 7 bases. Germline loops: CDR1 SGHDT, CDR2 YYEEEE. The V and J ends lost 4 bases and 1 base, in that order; junction bases with no gene match: 7. This CDR3 region has 15 residues. Here the CDR3 DNA reads TGTGCCAGCAGCGAGGCCGGGACAGAGAACACTGAAGCTTTCTTT. This translates into CASSEAGTENTEAFF.

This chain uses TRBV6-6 with TRBJ1-3, with TRBD1 matching over 9 bases. This CDR3 is 14 amino acids long. J gave up 4 bases and V 5 bases, and 3 bases lay outside the gene matches. Germline CDR1 MNHNY, CDR2 SVGAGI (reference sequence). CDR3 sequence: CASSPGQGGNTIYF. CDR3 DNA: TGTGCCAGCAGTCCGGGACAGGGAGGAAACACCATATATTTT.